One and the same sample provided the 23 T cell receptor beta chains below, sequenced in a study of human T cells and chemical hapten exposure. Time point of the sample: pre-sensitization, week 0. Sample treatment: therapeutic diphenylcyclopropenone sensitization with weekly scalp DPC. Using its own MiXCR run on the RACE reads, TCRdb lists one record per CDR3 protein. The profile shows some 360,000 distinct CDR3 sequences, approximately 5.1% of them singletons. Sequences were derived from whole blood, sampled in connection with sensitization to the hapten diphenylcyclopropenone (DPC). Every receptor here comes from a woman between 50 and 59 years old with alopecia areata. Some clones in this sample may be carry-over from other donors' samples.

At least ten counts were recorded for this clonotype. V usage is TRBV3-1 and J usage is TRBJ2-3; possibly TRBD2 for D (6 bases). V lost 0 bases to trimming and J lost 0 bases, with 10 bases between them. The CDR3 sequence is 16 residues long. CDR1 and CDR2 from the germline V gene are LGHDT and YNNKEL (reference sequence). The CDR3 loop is CASSQDQGLSTDTQYF. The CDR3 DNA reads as TGTGCCAGCAGCCAAGATCAGGGACTGAGCACAGATACGCAGTATTTT.

CDR3: CASSSSGRTDTQYF. The CDR3 region has the DNA TGTGCCAGCAGCTCTAGCGGCCGCACAGATACGCAGTATTTT. The gene calls are TRBV13 and TRBJ2-3; 7 bases are shared with TRBD2. The CDR3 has 14 residues. The germline gives CDR1 PRHDT, CDR2 FYEKMQ (reference sequence). Losses at the gene ends were 4 bases for V and 1 base for J; bases not matched to a gene: 2.

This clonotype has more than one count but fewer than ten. The CDR3 is CASSSASSTDTQYF. The CDR3 DNA reads as TGTGCCAGCAGTTCGGCCAGCTCCACAGATACGCAGTATTTT. This chain connects TRBV5-5 to TRBJ2-3; no firm D call. The CDR3 runs to 14 residues. CDR1 and CDR2 (germline): SGHKS, YYEKEE (reference sequence). V shed 5 bases and J shed 2 bases, with 12 bases lying between them.

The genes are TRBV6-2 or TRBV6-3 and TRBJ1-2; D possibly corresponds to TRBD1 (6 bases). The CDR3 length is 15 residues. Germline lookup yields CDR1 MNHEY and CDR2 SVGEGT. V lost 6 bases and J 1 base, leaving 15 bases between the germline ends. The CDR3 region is CASRPDRIVNYGYTF. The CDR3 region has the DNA TGTGCCAGCAGACCCGACAGGATTGTTAACTATGGCTACACCTTC.

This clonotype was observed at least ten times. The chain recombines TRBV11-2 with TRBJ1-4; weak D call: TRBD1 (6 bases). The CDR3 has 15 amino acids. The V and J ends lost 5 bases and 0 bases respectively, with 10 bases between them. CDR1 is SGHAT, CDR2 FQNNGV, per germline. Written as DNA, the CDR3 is TGTGCCAGCAGCCTTTACAGGGCAACTAATGAAAAACTGTTTTTT. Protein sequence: CASSLYRATNEKLFF.

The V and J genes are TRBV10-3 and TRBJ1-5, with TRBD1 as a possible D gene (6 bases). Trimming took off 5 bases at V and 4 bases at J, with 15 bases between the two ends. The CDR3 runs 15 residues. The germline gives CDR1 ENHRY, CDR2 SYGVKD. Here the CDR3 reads CAISPSADRNQPQHF. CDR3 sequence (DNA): TGTGCCATCAGTCCTTCCGCGGACAGAAATCAGCCCCAGCATTTT.

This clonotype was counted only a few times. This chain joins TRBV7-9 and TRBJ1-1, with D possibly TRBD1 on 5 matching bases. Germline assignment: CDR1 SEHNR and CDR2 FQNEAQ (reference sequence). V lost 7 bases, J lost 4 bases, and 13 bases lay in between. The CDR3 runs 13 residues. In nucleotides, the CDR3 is TGTGCCAGCACGGCAGGGCGAGGCACTGAAGCTTTCTTT. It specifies CASTAGRGTEAFF.

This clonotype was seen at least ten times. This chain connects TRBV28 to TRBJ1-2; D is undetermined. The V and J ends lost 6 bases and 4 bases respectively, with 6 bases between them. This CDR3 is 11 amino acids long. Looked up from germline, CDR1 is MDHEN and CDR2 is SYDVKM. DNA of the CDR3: TGTGCCAGCAGGAGAAGCTATGGCTACACCTTC. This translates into CASRRSYGYTF.

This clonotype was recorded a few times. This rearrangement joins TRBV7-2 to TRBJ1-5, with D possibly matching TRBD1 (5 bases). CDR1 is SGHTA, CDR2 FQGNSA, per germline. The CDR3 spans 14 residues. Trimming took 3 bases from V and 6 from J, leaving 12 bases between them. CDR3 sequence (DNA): TGTGCCAGCAGCTTGTGGGGTAGGGGTCAGCCCCAGCATTTT. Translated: CASSLWGRGQPQHF.

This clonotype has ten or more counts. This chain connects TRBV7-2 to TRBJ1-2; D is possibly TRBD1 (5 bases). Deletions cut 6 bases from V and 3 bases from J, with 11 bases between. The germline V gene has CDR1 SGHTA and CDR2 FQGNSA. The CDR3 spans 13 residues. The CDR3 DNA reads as TGTGCCAGCAGAGACAGCCCTTACTATGGCTACACCTTC. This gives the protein CASRDSPYYGYTF.

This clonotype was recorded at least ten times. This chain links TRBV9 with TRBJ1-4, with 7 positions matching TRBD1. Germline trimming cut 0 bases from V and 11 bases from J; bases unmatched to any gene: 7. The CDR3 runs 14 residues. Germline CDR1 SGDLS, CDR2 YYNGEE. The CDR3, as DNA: TGTGCCAGCAGCGTAGAGGGGGCTCACGGGAAACTGTTTTTT. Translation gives CASSVEGAHGKLFF.

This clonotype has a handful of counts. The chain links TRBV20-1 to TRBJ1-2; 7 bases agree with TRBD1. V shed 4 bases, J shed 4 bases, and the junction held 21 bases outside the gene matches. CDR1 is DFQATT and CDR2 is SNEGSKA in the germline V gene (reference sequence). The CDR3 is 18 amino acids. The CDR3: CSANPGDRRGRDRYGYTF. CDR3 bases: TGCAGTGCTAACCCTGGGGACAGAAGGGGCCGGGACCGCTATGGCTACACCTTC.

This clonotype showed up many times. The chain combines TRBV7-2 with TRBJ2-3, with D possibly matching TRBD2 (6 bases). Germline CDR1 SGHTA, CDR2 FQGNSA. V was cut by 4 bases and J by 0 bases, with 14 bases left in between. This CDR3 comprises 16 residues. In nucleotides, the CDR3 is TGTGCCAGCAGCTCCCCCGGGAGCGATAGCACAGATACGCAGTATTTT. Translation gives CASSSPGSDSTDTQYF.

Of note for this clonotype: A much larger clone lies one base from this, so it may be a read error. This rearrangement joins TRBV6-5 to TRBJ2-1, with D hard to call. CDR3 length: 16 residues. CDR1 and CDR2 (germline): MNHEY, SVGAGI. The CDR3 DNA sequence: TGTGCCAGCAGTTACCCGAAGGGTGCGTCCTACAATGAGCGGTTCTTC. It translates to CASSYPKGASYNERFF.

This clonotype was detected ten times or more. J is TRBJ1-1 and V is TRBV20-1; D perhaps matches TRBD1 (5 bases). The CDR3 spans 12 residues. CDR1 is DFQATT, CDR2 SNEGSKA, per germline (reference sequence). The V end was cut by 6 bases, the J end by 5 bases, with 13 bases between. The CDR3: CSASTWGTEAFF. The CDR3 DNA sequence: TGCAGTGCCTCAACCTGGGGGACTGAAGCTTTCTTT.

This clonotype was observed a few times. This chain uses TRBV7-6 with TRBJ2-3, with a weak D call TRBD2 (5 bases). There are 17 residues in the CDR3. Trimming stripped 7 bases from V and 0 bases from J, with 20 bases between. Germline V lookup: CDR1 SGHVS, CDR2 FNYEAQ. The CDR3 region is CASTLLGGGSSTDTQYF. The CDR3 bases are TGTGCCAGCACCCTCTTAGGCGGCGGGTCTAGCACAGATACGCAGTATTTT.

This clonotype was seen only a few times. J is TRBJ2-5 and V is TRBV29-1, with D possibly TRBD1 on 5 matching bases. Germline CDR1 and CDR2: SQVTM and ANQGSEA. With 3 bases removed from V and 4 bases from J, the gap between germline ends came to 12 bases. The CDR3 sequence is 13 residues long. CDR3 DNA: TGCAGCGTTGACGGGCAGGGCCGAGAGACCCAGTACTTC. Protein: CSVDGQGRETQYF.

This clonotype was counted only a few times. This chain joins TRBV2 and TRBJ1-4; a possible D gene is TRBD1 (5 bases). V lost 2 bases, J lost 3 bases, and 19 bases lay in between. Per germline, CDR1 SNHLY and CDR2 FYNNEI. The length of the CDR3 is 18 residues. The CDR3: CASSEPPRRGSSNEKLFF. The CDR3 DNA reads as TGTGCCAGCAGTGAACCCCCCCGCCGGGGGAGTTCTAATGAAAAACTGTTTTTT. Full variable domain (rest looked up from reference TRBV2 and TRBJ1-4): EPEVTQTPSHQVTQMGQEVILRCVPISNHLYFYWYRQILGQKVEFLVSFYNNEISEKSEIFDDQFSVERPDGSNFTLKIRSTKLEDSAMYFCASSEPPRRGSSNEKLFFGSGTQLSVL.

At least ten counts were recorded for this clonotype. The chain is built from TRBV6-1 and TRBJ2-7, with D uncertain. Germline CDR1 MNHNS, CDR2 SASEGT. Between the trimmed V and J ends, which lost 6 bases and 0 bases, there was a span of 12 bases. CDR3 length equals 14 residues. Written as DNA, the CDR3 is TGTGCCAGCAGGTTGCAGCTCAGCTCCTACGAGCAGTACTTC. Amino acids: CASRLQLSSYEQYF.

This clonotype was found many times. DNA for the CDR3: TGCAGCGTTGACGGGGTTCTGGGAGAGCAGTACTTC. Its translation: CSVDGVLGEQYF. The V call is TRBV29-1, the J call TRBJ2-7; TRBD2 is a possible D gene (5 bases). This CDR3 region has 12 residues. Germline V gene lookup returns CDR1 SQVTM and CDR2 ANQGSEA. V was pared by 3 bases and J by 7 bases, with 13 bases between.

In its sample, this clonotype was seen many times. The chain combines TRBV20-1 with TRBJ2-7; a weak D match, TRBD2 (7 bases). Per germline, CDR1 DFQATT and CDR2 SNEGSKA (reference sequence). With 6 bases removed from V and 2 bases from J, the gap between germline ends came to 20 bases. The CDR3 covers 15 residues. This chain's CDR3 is CSAPITGGITYEQYF. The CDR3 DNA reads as TGCAGTGCCCCCATAACGGGGGGCATCACCTACGAGCAGTACTTC.

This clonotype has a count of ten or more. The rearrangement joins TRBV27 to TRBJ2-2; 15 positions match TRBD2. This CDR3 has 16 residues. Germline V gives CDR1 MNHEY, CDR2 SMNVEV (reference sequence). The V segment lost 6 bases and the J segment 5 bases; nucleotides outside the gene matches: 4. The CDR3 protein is CASSRGLAGGTGELFF. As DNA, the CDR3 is TGTGCCAGCAGCAGAGGACTAGCGGGAGGGACCGGGGAGCTGTTTTTT.

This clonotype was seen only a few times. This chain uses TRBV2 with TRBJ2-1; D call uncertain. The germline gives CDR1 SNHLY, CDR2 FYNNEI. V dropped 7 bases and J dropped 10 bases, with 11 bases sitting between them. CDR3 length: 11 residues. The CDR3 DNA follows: TGTGCCAGCACTCAATCTCGGGAGCAGTTCTTC. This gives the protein CASTQSREQFF.